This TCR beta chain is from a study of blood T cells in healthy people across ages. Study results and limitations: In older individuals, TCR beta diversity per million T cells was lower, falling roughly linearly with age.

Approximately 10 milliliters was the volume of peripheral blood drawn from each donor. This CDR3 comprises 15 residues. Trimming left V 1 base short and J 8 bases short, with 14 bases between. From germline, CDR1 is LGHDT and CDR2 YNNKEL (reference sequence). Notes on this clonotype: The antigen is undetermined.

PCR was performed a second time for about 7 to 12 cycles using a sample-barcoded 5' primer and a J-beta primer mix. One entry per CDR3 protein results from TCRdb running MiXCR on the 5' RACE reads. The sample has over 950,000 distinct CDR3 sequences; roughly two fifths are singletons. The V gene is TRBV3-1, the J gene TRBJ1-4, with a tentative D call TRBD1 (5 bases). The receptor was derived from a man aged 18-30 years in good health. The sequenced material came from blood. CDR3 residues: CASSQGRDRGEKLFF. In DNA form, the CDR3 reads TGTGCCAGCAGCCAAGGGAGGGACCGAGGGGAAAAACTGTTTTTT.